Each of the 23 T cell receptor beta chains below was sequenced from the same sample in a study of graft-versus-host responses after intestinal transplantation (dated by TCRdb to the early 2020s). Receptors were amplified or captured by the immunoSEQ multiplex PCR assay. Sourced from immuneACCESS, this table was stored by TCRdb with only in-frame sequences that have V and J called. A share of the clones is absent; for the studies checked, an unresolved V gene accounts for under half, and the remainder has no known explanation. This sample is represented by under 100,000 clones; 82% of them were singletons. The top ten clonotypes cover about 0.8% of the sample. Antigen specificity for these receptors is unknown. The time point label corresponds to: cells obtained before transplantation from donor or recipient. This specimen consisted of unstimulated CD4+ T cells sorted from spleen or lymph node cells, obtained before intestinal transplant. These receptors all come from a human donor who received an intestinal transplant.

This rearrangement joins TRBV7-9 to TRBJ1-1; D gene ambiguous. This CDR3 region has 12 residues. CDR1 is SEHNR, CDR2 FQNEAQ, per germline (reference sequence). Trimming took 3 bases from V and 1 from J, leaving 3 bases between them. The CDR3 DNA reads TGTGCCAGCAGCTTCAGGAACACTGAAGCTTTCTTT. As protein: CASSFRNTEAFF.

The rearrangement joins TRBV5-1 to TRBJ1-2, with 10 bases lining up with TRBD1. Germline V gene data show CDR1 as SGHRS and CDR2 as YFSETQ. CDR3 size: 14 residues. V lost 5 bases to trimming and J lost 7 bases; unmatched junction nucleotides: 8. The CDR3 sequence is CASSKGQGTSGYTF. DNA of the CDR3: TGCGCCAGCAGTAAGGGACAGGGGACGAGTGGCTACACCTTC.

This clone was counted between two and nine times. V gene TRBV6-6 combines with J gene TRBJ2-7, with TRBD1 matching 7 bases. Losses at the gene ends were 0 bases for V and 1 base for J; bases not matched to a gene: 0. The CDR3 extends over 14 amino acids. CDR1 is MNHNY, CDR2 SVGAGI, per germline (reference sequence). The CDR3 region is CASSYSGQSYEQYF. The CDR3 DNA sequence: TGTGCCAGCAGTTACTCGGGACAGTCCTACGAGCAGTACTTC.

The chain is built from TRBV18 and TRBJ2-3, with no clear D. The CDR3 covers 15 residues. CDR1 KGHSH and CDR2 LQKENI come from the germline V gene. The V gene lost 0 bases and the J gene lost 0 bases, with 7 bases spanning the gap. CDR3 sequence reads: CASSPPLQSTDTQYF. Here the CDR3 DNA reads TGTGCCAGCTCACCACCCCTACAGAGCACAGATACGCAGTATTTT.

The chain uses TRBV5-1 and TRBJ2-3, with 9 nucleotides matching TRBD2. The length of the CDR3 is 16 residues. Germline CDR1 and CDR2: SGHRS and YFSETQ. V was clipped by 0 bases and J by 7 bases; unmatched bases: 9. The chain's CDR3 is CASSLGASGVLYTQYF. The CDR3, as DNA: TGCGCCAGCAGCTTGGGGGCTAGCGGGGTTCTATATACGCAGTATTTT.

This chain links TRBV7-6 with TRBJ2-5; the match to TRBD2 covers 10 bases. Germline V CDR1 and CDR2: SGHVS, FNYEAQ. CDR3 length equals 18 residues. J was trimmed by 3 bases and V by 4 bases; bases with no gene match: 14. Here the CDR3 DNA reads TGTGCCAGCAGCTACCCCCTGGCTCTAGCGGGAGCCAAAGAGACCCAGTACTTC. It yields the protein CASSYPLALAGAKETQYF.

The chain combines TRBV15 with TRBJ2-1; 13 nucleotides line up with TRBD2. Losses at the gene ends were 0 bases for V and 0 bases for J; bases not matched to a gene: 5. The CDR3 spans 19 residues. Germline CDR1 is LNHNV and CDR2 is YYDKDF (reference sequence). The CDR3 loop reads CATSRDPWTSGSSYNEQFF. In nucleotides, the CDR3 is TGTGCCACCAGCAGAGATCCTTGGACTAGCGGGAGCTCCTACAATGAGCAGTTCTTC. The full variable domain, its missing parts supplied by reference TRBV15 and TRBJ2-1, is DAMVIQNPRYQVTQFGKPVTLSCSQTLNHNVMYWYQQKSSQAPKLLFHYYDKDFNNEADTPDNFQSRRPNTSFCFLDIRSPGLGDTAMYLCATSRDPWTSGSSYNEQFFGPGTRLTVL.

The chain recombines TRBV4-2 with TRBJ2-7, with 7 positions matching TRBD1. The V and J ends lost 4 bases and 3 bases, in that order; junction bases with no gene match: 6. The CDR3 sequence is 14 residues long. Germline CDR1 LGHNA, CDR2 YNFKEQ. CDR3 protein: CASSRGTADYEQYF. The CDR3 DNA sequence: TGTGCCAGCAGCCGAGGGACAGCCGACTACGAGCAGTACTTC.

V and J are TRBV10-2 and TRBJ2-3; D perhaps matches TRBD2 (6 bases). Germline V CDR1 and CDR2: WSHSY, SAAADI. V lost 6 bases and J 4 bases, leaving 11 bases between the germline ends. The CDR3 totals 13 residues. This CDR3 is CASSPGVPDTQYF. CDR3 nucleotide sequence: TGCGCCAGCAGCCCGGGAGTCCCAGATACGCAGTATTTT.

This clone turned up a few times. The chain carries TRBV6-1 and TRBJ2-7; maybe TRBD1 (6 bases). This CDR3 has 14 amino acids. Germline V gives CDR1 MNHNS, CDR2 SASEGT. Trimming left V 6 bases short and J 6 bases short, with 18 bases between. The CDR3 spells CASRRIQGLGEQYF. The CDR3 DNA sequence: TGTGCCAGCAGACGTATACAGGGTTTGGGCGAGCAGTACTTC.

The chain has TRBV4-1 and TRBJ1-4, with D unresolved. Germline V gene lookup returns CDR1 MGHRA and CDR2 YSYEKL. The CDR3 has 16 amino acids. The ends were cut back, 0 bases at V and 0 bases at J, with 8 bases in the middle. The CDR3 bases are TGCGCCAGCAGCCAAGATTGGGCAGCAACTAATGAAAAACTGTTTTTT. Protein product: CASSQDWAATNEKLFF.

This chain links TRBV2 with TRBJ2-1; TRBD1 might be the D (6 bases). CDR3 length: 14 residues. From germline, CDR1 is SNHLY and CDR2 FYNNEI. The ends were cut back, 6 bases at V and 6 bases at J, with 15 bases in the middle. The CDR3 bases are TGTGCCAGCAGGGTGACAGGCTCGGTCAATGAGCAGTTCTTC. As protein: CASRVTGSVNEQFF.

CDR3 sequence (DNA): TGCGCCAGCAGCTTAGGACTGAACTACGAGCAGTACTTC. Residues: CASSLGLNYEQYF. The chain recombines TRBV5-1 with TRBJ2-7; the D gene is possibly TRBD2 (5 bases). There are 13 residues in the CDR3. Trimming shortened V by 2 bases and J by 3 bases, and 9 bases separated the two germline ends. Per the germline V gene, CDR1 is SGHRS and CDR2 is YFSETQ.

The CDR3 is CASSEWPVGQGGYGYTF. The CDR3 nucleotides are TGTGCCAGCAGTGAATGGCCTGTGGGACAGGGAGGTTATGGCTACACCTTC. The chain has TRBV6-1 and TRBJ1-2; 9 positions agree with TRBD1. With V trimmed by 2 bases and J by 5 bases, 12 bases remained unmatched. In germline, CDR1 is MNHNS, CDR2 SASEGT. The CDR3 has 17 amino acids.

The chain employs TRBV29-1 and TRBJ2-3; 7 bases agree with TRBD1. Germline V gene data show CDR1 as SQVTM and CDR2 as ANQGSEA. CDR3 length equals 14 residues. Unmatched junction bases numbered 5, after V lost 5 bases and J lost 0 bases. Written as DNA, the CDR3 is TGCAGCGTTCCTCCCAGGGGGAGCACAGATACGCAGTATTTT. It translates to CSVPPRGSTDTQYF.

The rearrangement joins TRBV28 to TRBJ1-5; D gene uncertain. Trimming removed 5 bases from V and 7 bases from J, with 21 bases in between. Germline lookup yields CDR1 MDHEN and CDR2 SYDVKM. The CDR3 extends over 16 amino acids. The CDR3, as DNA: TGTGCCAGCAGTCCCTCGTGGGGAGGGTCAGGACAGCCCCAGCATTTT. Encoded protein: CASSPSWGGSGQPQHF.

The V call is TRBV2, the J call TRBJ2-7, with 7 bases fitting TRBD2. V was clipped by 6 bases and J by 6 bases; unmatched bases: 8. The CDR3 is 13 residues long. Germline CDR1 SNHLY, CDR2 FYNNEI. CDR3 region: CASRQGGAREQYF. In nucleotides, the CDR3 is TGTGCCAGCAGGCAGGGAGGGGCACGCGAGCAGTACTTC.

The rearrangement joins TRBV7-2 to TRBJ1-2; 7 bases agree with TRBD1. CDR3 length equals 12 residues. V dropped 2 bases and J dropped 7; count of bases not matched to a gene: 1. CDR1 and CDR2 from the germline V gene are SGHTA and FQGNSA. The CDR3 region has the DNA TGTGCCAGCAGCTTACGACAGGGTGGCTACACCTTC. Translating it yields CASSLRQGGYTF. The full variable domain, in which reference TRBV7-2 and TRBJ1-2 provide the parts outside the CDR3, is GAGVSQSPSNKVTEKGKDVELRCDPISGHTALYWYRQSLGQGLEFLIYFQGNSAPDKSGLPSDRFSAERTGGSVSTLTIQRTQQEDSAVYLCASSLRQGGYTFGSGTRLTVV.

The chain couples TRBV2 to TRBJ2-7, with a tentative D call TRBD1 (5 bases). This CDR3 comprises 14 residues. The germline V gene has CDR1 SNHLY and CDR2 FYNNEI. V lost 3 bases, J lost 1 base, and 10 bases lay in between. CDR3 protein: CASSERRTSYEQYF. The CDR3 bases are TGTGCCAGCAGTGAGCGGCGGACATCCTACGAGCAGTACTTC.

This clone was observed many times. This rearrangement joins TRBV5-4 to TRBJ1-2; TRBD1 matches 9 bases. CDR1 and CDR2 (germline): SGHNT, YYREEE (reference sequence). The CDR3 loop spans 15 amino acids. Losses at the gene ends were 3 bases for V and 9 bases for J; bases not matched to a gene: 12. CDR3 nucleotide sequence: TGTGCCAGCAGCTCTAGCTCGACAGGGGGGCTGCGCTACACCTTC. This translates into CASSSSSTGGLRYTF.

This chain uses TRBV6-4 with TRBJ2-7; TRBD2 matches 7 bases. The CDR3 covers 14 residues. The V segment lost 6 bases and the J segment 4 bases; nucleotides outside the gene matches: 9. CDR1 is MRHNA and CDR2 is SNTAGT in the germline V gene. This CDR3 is CASRTRLAAYEQYF. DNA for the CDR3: TGTGCCAGCAGGACTCGCCTAGCGGCTTACGAGCAGTACTTC.

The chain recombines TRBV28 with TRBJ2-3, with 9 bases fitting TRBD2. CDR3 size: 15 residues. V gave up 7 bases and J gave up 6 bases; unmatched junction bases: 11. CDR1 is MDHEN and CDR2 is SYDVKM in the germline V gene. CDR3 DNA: TGTGCCAGCACCAGGCCGGGGACTAGCATGGATACGCAGTATTTT. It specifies CASTRPGTSMDTQYF.

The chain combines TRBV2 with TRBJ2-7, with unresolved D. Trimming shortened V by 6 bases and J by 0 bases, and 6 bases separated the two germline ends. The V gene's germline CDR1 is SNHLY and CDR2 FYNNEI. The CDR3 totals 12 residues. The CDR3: CASSASSYEQYF. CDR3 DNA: TGTGCCAGCAGCGCTAGCTCCTACGAGCAGTACTTC.